The 28 T cell receptor beta chains presented below share a single source sample, sequenced in a study of blood T cell repertoires in COVID-19. Produced via immunoSEQ multiplex PCR; TCRdb's table is partial and in-frame only. The repertoire has about 460,000 clones, roughly nine tenths of them found once; the top ten carry 8.3%. The specimen was PBMCs or T cells enriched from blood (not recorded which). The receptors stem from a woman aged 55-69 years who had recovered from COVID-19.

The V gene is TRBV6-5, the J gene TRBJ2-4; tentative D call: TRBD1 (5 bases). The CDR3 is 16 amino acids. Germline CDR1 reads MNHEY; CDR2 reads SVGAGI. Trimming removed 2 bases at V and 1 base at J, with 12 bases between. This chain's CDR3 is CASSYRGLPAKNIQYF. The CDR3 nucleotides read TGTGCCAGCAGTTACAGGGGCCTGCCGGCCAAAAACATTCAGTACTTC.

The genes are TRBV18 and TRBJ1-6; 8 nucleotides match TRBD1. This CDR3 is 15 amino acids long. V trimming: 2 bases; J trimming: 11 bases; junction bases outside the gene matches: 8. Germline lookup yields CDR1 KGHSH and CDR2 LQKENI. CDR3 protein: CASSPSTGERPPLHF. The DNA for the CDR3 is TGTGCCAGCTCACCATCGACAGGGGAAAGACCACCCCTCCACTTT.

The chain joins TRBV2 to TRBJ1-2; the D gene is possibly TRBD1 (5 bases). This CDR3 spans 18 amino acids. Trimming shortened V by 8 bases and J by 4 bases, and 29 bases separated the two germline ends. Germline V lookup: CDR1 SNHLY, CDR2 FYNNEI. The CDR3 nucleotides read TGTGCCAGCGCCCCGGGAGGCCAGGGAGGAAGGGTTATCTATGGCTACACCTTC. Protein: CASAPGGQGGRVIYGYTF.

A word on this clone: This same CDR3 is encoded by further DNA sequences in the sample. The chain carries TRBV5-1 and TRBJ1-1; D is possibly TRBD1 (6 bases). The V end lost 5 bases, the J end lost 2 bases, and 13 bases lay between the germline ends. Germline CDR1 and CDR2: SGHRS and YFSETQ. The CDR3 contains 14 residues. CDR3 bases: TGCGCCAGCAGTCAACAGGGTGGAAACACTGAAGCTTTCTTT. Residues: CASSQQGGNTEAFF. Complete variable domain (other parts from reference TRBV5-1 and TRBJ1-1): KAGVTQTPRYLIKTRGQQVTLSCSPISGHRSVSWYQQTPGQGLQFLFEYFSETQRNKGNFPGRFSGRQFSNSRSEMNVSTLELGDSALYLCASSQQGGNTEAFFGQGTRLTVV.

V gene TRBV15 combines with J gene TRBJ2-7; tentatively, D is TRBD2 (7 bases). The CDR3 length is 16 residues. Looked up from germline, CDR1 is LNHNV and CDR2 is YYDKDF (reference sequence). V lost 0 bases to trimming and J lost 0 bases, with 12 bases between them. The CDR3 region has the DNA TGTGCCACCAGCAGAGATGGGGGGGGCAGCTCCTACGAGCAGTACGTC. Translated: CATSRDGGGSSYEQYV.

This clone was seen just once. It is likely a read error, because the conserved phenylalanine at the end of the CDR3 is missing. The DNA is omitted, as the CDR3 cannot be located on it reliably, and the CDR3 follows TCRdb's listing. V is TRBV7-2 and J is TRBJ1-2. With termini counted, the CDR3 has 8 amino acids. Germline lookup yields CDR1 SGHTA and CDR2 FQGNSA. CDR3 amino acids: CASSYGLL.

The V gene is TRBV27, the J gene TRBJ2-3; 8 nucleotides align to TRBD1. Germline CDR1 and CDR2: MNHEY and SMNVEV (reference sequence). The CDR3 is 14 residues long. V lost 2 bases and J lost 4; bases outside the gene matches: 2. CDR3 nucleotides: TGTGCCAGCAGTTTAATACAGGGGGCAGATACGCAGTATTTT. Translating it yields CASSLIQGADTQYF.

The rearrangement joins TRBV30 to TRBJ2-5; 7 positions match TRBD1. V gave up 5 bases and J gave up 6 bases; unmatched junction bases: 6. CDR3 length: 12 amino acids. Germline V gene lookup returns CDR1 GTSNPN and CDR2 SVGIG (reference sequence). The chain's CDR3 is CAWSWDRKTQYF. The CDR3 DNA follows: TGTGCCTGGTCCTGGGACAGAAAGACCCAGTACTTC.

The J gene is TRBJ2-7, the V gene TRBV5-1, with a weak D call TRBD1 (5 bases). Germline V CDR1 and CDR2: SGHRS, YFSETQ. V gave up 2 bases and J gave up 3 bases, with 9 bases separating them. This CDR3 comprises 13 residues. CDR3 DNA sequence: TGCGCCAGCAGCTTTGGACACGGCTACGAGCAGTACGTC. Protein sequence: CASSFGHGYEQYV.

The rearrangement links TRBV7-9 to TRBJ1-4; 8 bases align to TRBD1. This CDR3 contains 15 residues. Germline V gene data show CDR1 as SEHNR and CDR2 as FQNEAQ (reference sequence). Trimming cost V 3 bases and J 0 bases; bases outside gene matches: 0. The CDR3 region is CASSLGQATNEKLFF. CDR3 in DNA: TGTGCCAGCAGCTTGGGACAGGCAACTAATGAAAAACTGTTTTTT.

This chain uses TRBV18 with TRBJ1-5, with D perhaps matching TRBD1 (6 bases). The CDR3 sequence is 16 residues long. The germline V gene has CDR1 KGHSH and CDR2 LQKENI. With 3 bases removed from V and 0 bases from J, the gap between germline ends came to 12 bases. The CDR3 loop is CASSPGASASNQPQHF. The DNA for the CDR3 is TGTGCCAGCTCACCGGGGGCAAGTGCTAGCAATCAGCCCCAGCATTTT.

The V call is TRBV6-2 or TRBV6-3, the J call TRBJ1-1; 9 bases are a match to TRBD1. The CDR3 is 16 residues long. The germline CDR1 and CDR2 sequences are MNHEY and SVGEGT. The trim removed 4 bases at V and 11 bases at J, leaving 17 bases unmatched. The CDR3 DNA follows: TGTGCCAGCAGTTCGTCACCGGGACAGGGTGAGCTATGGGCTTTCTTT. The encoded protein is CASSSSPGQGELWAFF.

The chain joins TRBV9 to TRBJ2-3, with D perhaps matching TRBD1 (6 bases). Per germline, CDR1 SGDLS and CDR2 YYNGEE. This CDR3 has 16 amino acids. V was cut by 3 bases and J by 2 bases, with 16 bases left in between. CDR3 nucleotides: TGTGCCAGCAGCGGACTGAGGGACACCAACACAGATACGCAGTATTTT. This translates into CASSGLRDTNTDTQYF. Looking up the rest from reference TRBV9 and TRBJ2-3 gives the full variable domain: DSGVTQTPKHLITATGQRVTLRCSPRSGDLSVYWYQQSLDQGLQFLIQYYNGEERAKGNILERFSAQQFPDLHSELNLSSLELGDSALYFCASSGLRDTNTDTQYFGPGTRLTVL.

CDR3 residues: CATTNTEAFF. DNA of the CDR3: TGTGCCACTACGAACACTGAAGCTTTCTTT. The chain is built from TRBV6-5 and TRBJ1-1; D is unresolved. Germline values: CDR1 MNHEY, CDR2 SVGAGI. Deletions cut 10 bases from V and 1 base from J, with 4 bases between. The CDR3 length is 10 residues.

The chain recombines TRBV6-1 with TRBJ2-7, with 9 positions matching TRBD1. CDR1 is MNHNS and CDR2 is SASEGT in the germline V gene. This CDR3 has 15 residues. The ends lost 1 base at V and 7 bases at J; junction bases unmatched: 8. Written as DNA, the CDR3 is TGTGCCAGCAGTGAAGGACAGGGGGGATCTTGGGAGCAGTACTTC. Translation gives CASSEGQGGSWEQYF.

The chain uses TRBV5-1 and TRBJ1-3; 7 nucleotides align to TRBD1. With V trimmed by 4 bases and J by 0 bases, 7 bases remained unmatched. In germline, CDR1 is SGHRS, CDR2 YFSETQ. The CDR3 loop spans 16 amino acids. The CDR3 sequence is CASSAGQAGSGNTIYF. DNA of the CDR3: TGCGCCAGCAGCGCCGGACAGGCTGGCTCTGGAAACACCATATATTTT. Full variable domain (rest looked up from reference TRBV5-1 and TRBJ1-3): KAGVTQTPRYLIKTRGQQVTLSCSPISGHRSVSWYQQTPGQGLQFLFEYFSETQRNKGNFPGRFSGRQFSNSRSEMNVSTLELGDSALYLCASSAGQAGSGNTIYFGEGSWLTVV.

V and J are TRBV3-1 (or the pseudogene TRBV3-2) and TRBJ2-1; D is undetermined. The V end lost 4 bases, the J end lost 2 bases, and 12 bases lay between the germline ends. The CDR3 sequence is 15 residues long. Germline CDR1 reads LGHDT; CDR2 reads YNNKEL (reference sequence). The CDR3 loop reads CASSPSGQTYNEQFF. As DNA, the CDR3 is TGTGCCAGCAGCCCATCTGGGCAGACCTACAATGAGCAGTTCTTC.

The chain carries TRBV21-1 and TRBJ1-2; the table calls TRBD1, which could not be checked here. TRBV21-1 is a pseudogene locus. This CDR3 spans 15 amino acids. The CDR3 DNA follows: TGTGCCAGCAGCAAAGGGGCAGCCACAATCTATGGCTACACCTTC. This sequence encodes CASSKGAATIYGYTF.

The chain uses TRBV2 and TRBJ2-2, with D perhaps TRBD1 (6 bases). V was shortened by 6 bases and J by 4 bases, with 15 bases between the two germline ends. Germline V gene lookup returns CDR1 SNHLY and CDR2 FYNNEI. CDR3 length: 15 residues. DNA for the CDR3: TGTGCCAGCAGGAGGGACAAAAGCGGCACCGGGGAGCTGTTTTTT. Its protein is CASRRDKSGTGELFF.

The chain uses TRBV10-3 and TRBJ2-2; 10 bases are a match to TRBD1. Losses at the gene ends were 9 bases for V and 3 bases for J; bases not matched to a gene: 7. Germline lookup yields CDR1 ENHRY and CDR2 SYGVKD. This CDR3 has 15 residues. The CDR3 sequence is CAITDRGQDTGELFF. CDR3 coding DNA: TGTGCCATAACCGACAGGGGGCAGGACACCGGGGAGCTGTTTTTT.

This chain joins TRBV6-5 and TRBJ2-7; possibly TRBD1 for D (5 bases). Trimming left V 6 bases short and J 6 bases short, with 12 bases between. This CDR3 is built from 12 residues. Per germline, CDR1 MNHEY and CDR2 SVGAGI. The CDR3 DNA follows: TGTGCCAGCAGGAAGCCCCAGGGCGAGCAGTACTTC. Encoded protein: CASRKPQGEQYF.

The CDR3 nucleotides are TGTGCCAGCCAAATGCGGGGGAACACTGAAGCTTTCTTT. Translating gives CASQMRGNTEAFF. V is TRBV6-5 and J is TRBJ1-1; D unclear. The CDR3 sequence is 13 residues long. V shed 8 bases and J shed 1 base, with 11 bases lying between them. Germline V gene sequence: CDR1 MNHEY, CDR2 SVGAGI.

J is TRBJ2-2 and V is TRBV4-2; TRBD2 aligns across 7 bases. The CDR3 spans 18 residues. Per germline, CDR1 LGHNA and CDR2 YNFKEQ. Trimming took 7 bases from V and 5 from J; bases not matched to a gene: 19. The CDR3, as DNA: TGTGCCAGCACCCCCACCCACCTTGGCGGGGGAGGTACCGGGGAGCTGTTTTTT. It translates to CASTPTHLGGGGTGELFF.

This rearrangement joins TRBV25-1 to TRBJ2-2, with TRBD1 identical over 9 bases. The J segment lost 4 bases and the V segment lost 6 bases, leaving 3 bases of the junction unmatched. The length of the CDR3 is 14 residues. Germline CDR1 and CDR2: MGHDK and SYGVNS. Here the CDR3 DNA reads TGTGCCAGCAGGGGACAGGGTCTCACCGGGGAGCTGTTTTTT. Encoded protein: CASRGQGLTGELFF. Using reference TRBV25-1 and TRBJ2-2 for the parts outside the CDR3, the full variable domain is EADIYQTPRYLVIGTGKKITLECSQTMGHDKMYWYQQDPGMELHLIHYSYGVNSTEKGDLSSESTVSRIRTEHFPLTLESARPSHTSQYLCASRGQGLTGELFFGEGSRLTVL.

J is TRBJ2-6 and V is TRBV15; D possibly corresponds to TRBD2 (5 bases). Germline V gives CDR1 LNHNV, CDR2 YYDKDF (reference sequence). Trimming stripped 8 bases from V and 4 bases from J, with 9 bases between. The CDR3 loop spans 13 amino acids. The CDR3 coding sequence is TGTGCCACCCGAGGGTCCGGGGCCAACGTCCTGACTTTC. Translation gives CATRGSGANVLTF.

The rearrangement joins TRBV4-1 to TRBJ1-1; 8 bases map to TRBD1. CDR3 length: 15 amino acids. The ends lost 2 bases at V and 2 bases at J; junction bases unmatched: 4. Germline V gives CDR1 MGHRA, CDR2 YSYEKL. The CDR3: CASSQSGTGNTEAFF. CDR3 nucleotide sequence: TGCGCCAGCAGCCAATCCGGGACAGGTAACACTGAAGCTTTCTTT.

V and J are TRBV19 and TRBJ2-3; perhaps TRBD1 as D (5 bases). Germline loops: CDR1 LNHDA, CDR2 SQIVND (reference sequence). The CDR3 has 15 residues. Trimming stripped 5 bases from V and 0 bases from J, with 12 bases between. The CDR3 nucleotides read TGTGCCAGTAGTGTCACAGGTCCTAGCACAGATACGCAGTATTTT. Protein: CASSVTGPSTDTQYF.

The J gene is TRBJ2-2, the V gene TRBV2; TRBD2 aligns across 7 bases. The CDR3 runs to 13 residues. V shed 4 bases and J 6 bases; nucleotides not matched to a gene: 2. CDR1 and CDR2 (germline): SNHLY, FYNNEI. CDR3 nucleotide sequence: TGTGCCAGCAGTGTACGGGAGGCCGGGGAGCTGTTTTTT. This encodes CASSVREAGELFF.